The 32 T cell receptor beta chains listed next were all sequenced from one sample in a study of shared clonotypes between healthy human individuals (TCRdb year 2020). Libraries came from the immunoSEQ multiplex PCR assay. TCRdb carries this immuneACCESS record with in-frame sequences only. Its versions omit some clonotypes, under half of them owing to an unresolved V gene in the studies checked, with the rest unexplained. Counted in this sample were roughly 700,000 clones; approximately 79% of them appeared once. The ten largest account for 1.7% of the sample. The specimen was memory CD4+ T cells sorted from blood. This sample's cell subset or site label indicates: CD45RA-negative fraction. The receptors were gathered from a young woman in good health.

In this sample, this clone turned up once. The rearrangement uses TRBV5-6 and TRBJ2-3; TRBD2 matches 7 bases. Germline values: CDR1 SGHDT, CDR2 YYEEEE. The V segment lost 0 bases and the J segment 4 bases; nucleotides outside the gene matches: 5. The CDR3 is 15 amino acids. The CDR3 here is CASSLETGGADTQYF. The DNA for the CDR3 is TGTGCCAGCAGCTTGGAGACGGGAGGCGCAGATACGCAGTATTTT.

The J gene is TRBJ1-4, the V gene TRBV2; D gene unclear. There are 14 residues in the CDR3. CDR1 SNHLY and CDR2 FYNNEI come from the germline V gene. The V end was cut by 0 bases, the J end by 6 bases, with 8 bases between. The CDR3 bases are TGTGCCAGCAGTGAAGCTTCAGTCTATGAAAAACTGTTTTTT. This translates into CASSEASVYEKLFF. The whole variable domain, remainder taken from reference TRBV2 and TRBJ1-4, is EPEVTQTPSHQVTQMGQEVILRCVPISNHLYFYWYRQILGQKVEFLVSFYNNEISEKSEIFDDQFSVERPDGSNFTLKIRSTKLEDSAMYFCASSEASVYEKLFFGSGTQLSVL.

This clone was seen a single time. The chain employs TRBV28 and TRBJ1-3; D is unresolved. V gave up 5 bases and J gave up 0 bases, with 11 bases separating them. The germline V gene encodes CDR1 MDHEN and CDR2 SYDVKM. This CDR3 has 15 amino acids. This CDR3 reads CASSLRLSSGNTIYF. CDR3 DNA: TGTGCCAGCAGTCTCCGACTGAGCTCTGGAAACACCATATATTTT.

V usage is TRBV2 and J usage is TRBJ2-7; 11 nucleotides match TRBD1. V was pared by 8 bases and J by 6 bases, with 3 bases of the junction left unmatched. The CDR3 totals 12 residues. Germline values: CDR1 SNHLY, CDR2 FYNNEI. The DNA of the CDR3 is TGTGCCAGCGGGGGGACAGGGGGCGAGCAGTACTTC. Translating gives CASGGTGGEQYF.

CDR3 sequence (DNA): TGTGCCAGTACGCCGGAGAGTAACTATGGCTACACCTTC. It yields the protein CASTPESNYGYTF. The rearrangement joins TRBV19 to TRBJ1-2; D unresolved. The germline CDR1 and CDR2 sequences are LNHDA and SQIVND (reference sequence). V was pared by 7 bases and J by 1 base, with 10 bases between. The CDR3 consists of 13 residues.

The CDR3 region has the DNA TGTGCCAGCTCACTATCTCAGGGCCACTCTGGAAACACCATATATTTT. This sequence encodes CASSLSQGHSGNTIYF. V is TRBV18 and J is TRBJ1-3; weak D call: TRBD1 (5 bases). The CDR3 has 16 amino acids. Germline values: CDR1 KGHSH, CDR2 LQKENI. V dropped 4 bases and J dropped 0 bases, with 13 bases sitting between them.

The chain joins TRBV2 to TRBJ1-1; TRBD1 agrees at 8 bases. The trim removed 4 bases at V and 5 bases at J, leaving 6 bases unmatched. The CDR3 is 14 residues long. Germline V CDR1 and CDR2: SNHLY, FYNNEI. In nucleotides, the CDR3 is TGTGCCAGCAGTGCGACAGGGGTCGGTACTGAAGCTTTCTTT. Protein sequence: CASSATGVGTEAFF.

The V gene is TRBV28, the J gene TRBJ2-3; D is perhaps TRBD2 (5 bases). Germline CDR1 reads MDHEN; CDR2 reads SYDVKM. The CDR3 sequence is 15 residues long. V lost 5 bases and J lost 6, with 18 bases in between. The CDR3, as DNA: TGTGCCAGCAGTGCCGCTAGTGGGAGTTGGGATACGCAGTATTTT. It translates to CASSAASGSWDTQYF.

The chain is built from TRBV2 and TRBJ2-5; the match to TRBD2 covers 14 bases. Germline CDR1 reads SNHLY; CDR2 reads FYNNEI. J gave up 4 bases and V 6 bases, and 7 bases lay outside the gene matches. CDR3 size: 16 residues. CDR3 sequence: CASSPGTSGSAETQYF. In DNA, the CDR3 is TGTGCCAGCAGCCCCGGGACTAGCGGGAGTGCAGAGACCCAGTACTTC.

This clone was recorded a few times. The J gene is TRBJ2-7, the V gene TRBV7-2; 8 bases align to TRBD2. This CDR3 spans 15 amino acids. Trimming took 6 bases from V and 3 from J; bases not matched to a gene: 10. Per germline, CDR1 SGHTA and CDR2 FQGNSA. DNA for the CDR3: TGTGCCAGCAGTTACCAAGCGGGGGTACTCTACGAGCAGTACTTC. Translating gives CASSYQAGVLYEQYF. The complete variable domain, with remaining parts taken from reference TRBV7-2 and TRBJ2-7, reads GAGVSQSPSNKVTEKGKDVELRCDPISGHTALYWYRQSLGQGLEFLIYFQGNSAPDKSGLPSDRFSAERTGGSVSTLTIQRTQQEDSAVYLCASSYQAGVLYEQYFGPGTRLTVT.

This clone turned up a few times. Additional DNA sequences in this sample encode the identical CDR3. This chain links TRBV11-2 with TRBJ1-5, with no clear D. The CDR3 is 15 residues long. Looked up from germline, CDR1 is SGHAT and CDR2 is FQNNGV. V was trimmed by 1 base and J by 7 bases, leaving 14 bases between them. DNA of the CDR3: TGTGCCAGCAGCTTAGTGGCAGGTCCCAACCAGCCCCAGCATTTT. Protein: CASSLVAGPNQPQHF.

This chain joins TRBV2 and TRBJ2-3; TRBD2 aligns across 10 bases. This CDR3 spans 16 amino acids. Germline values: CDR1 SNHLY, CDR2 FYNNEI. The J segment lost 1 base and the V segment lost 6 bases, leaving 7 bases of the junction unmatched. The CDR3 nucleotides read TGTGCCAGCAGGACCGGGACTAGCGCCCGCACAGATACGCAGTATTTT. Its translation: CASRTGTSARTDTQYF.

The rearrangement uses TRBV25-1 and TRBJ1-5; no clear D gene. The CDR3 consists of 13 residues. The V and J ends lost 2 bases and 5 bases respectively, with 7 bases between them. Germline values: CDR1 MGHDK, CDR2 SYGVNS. As DNA, the CDR3 is TGTGCCAGCAGTGAAAGGGATTATCAGCCCCAGCATTTT. Amino acid sequence: CASSERDYQPQHF.

The J gene is TRBJ1-4, the V gene TRBV5-1; D unresolved. CDR1 is SGHRS, CDR2 YFSETQ, per germline. This CDR3 comprises 14 residues. V was clipped by 0 bases and J by 5 bases, with 8 bases between them. The CDR3 region is CASSLGNGNEKLFF. DNA of the CDR3: TGCGCCAGCAGCTTGGGAAACGGGAATGAAAAACTGTTTTTT.

The CDR3 region has the DNA TGTGCCAGTAGCCCAATGGGCACCGGGGAGCTGTTTTTT. Its translation is CASSPMGTGELFF. The rearrangement links TRBV19 to TRBJ2-2, with D unresolved. The ends were cut back, 6 bases at V and 4 bases at J, with 9 bases in the middle. The V gene's germline CDR1 is LNHDA and CDR2 SQIVND (reference sequence). The length of the CDR3 is 13 residues.

This clone was found once. J is TRBJ2-7 and V is TRBV7-8; 8 positions agree with TRBD2. The V and J ends lost 2 bases and 0 bases, in that order; junction bases with no gene match: 6. The CDR3 covers 16 residues. Germline V gene sequence: CDR1 SGHVS, CDR2 FQNEAQ. This chain's CDR3 is CASSLLSGRDSYEQYF. Here the CDR3 DNA reads TGTGCCAGCAGCTTACTGAGCGGGAGAGACTCCTACGAGCAGTACTTC.

This clone was counted only a few times. Other nucleotide sequences in the sample specify the same CDR3. The V gene is TRBV18, the J gene TRBJ1-1, with D unclear. Germline V gives CDR1 KGHSH, CDR2 LQKENI. V lost 3 bases and J 0 bases, leaving 8 bases between the germline ends. The CDR3 consists of 14 residues. CDR3 sequence (DNA): TGTGCCAGCTCACCGACAAATATGAACACTGAAGCTTTCTTT. This translates into CASSPTNMNTEAFF.

The chain combines TRBV7-6 with TRBJ2-7, with 7 bases aligning to TRBD1. Germline loops: CDR1 SGHVS, CDR2 FNYEAQ. The length of the CDR3 is 14 residues. J lost 2 bases, V lost 5 bases, and 6 bases had no gene match. The chain's CDR3 is CASSPGQLTYEQYF. In nucleotides, the CDR3 is TGTGCCAGCAGCCCGGGACAGCTAACCTACGAGCAGTACTTC.

The V gene is TRBV6-6, the J gene TRBJ1-4; weak D call: TRBD1 (6 bases). The germline gives CDR1 MNHNY, CDR2 SVGAGI (reference sequence). V was clipped by 6 bases and J by 5 bases, with 19 bases between them. There are 16 residues in the CDR3. CDR3 loop: CASSPSGDRGNEKLFF. DNA for the CDR3: TGTGCCAGCAGCCCCTCGGGGGATAGGGGGAATGAAAAACTGTTTTTT.

This clone has a handful of counts. The V call is TRBV30, the J call TRBJ1-1; D gene ambiguous. Germline V gene data show CDR1 as GTSNPN and CDR2 as SVGIG (reference sequence). V gave up 0 bases and J gave up 1 base, with 15 bases separating them. The CDR3 is 16 amino acids. The CDR3: CAWSVIEAGANTEAFF. The CDR3 DNA reads TGTGCCTGGAGTGTAATAGAGGCAGGTGCGAACACTGAAGCTTTCTTT.

The V and J genes are TRBV27 and TRBJ1-2; the match to TRBD1 covers 7 bases. CDR3 length: 15 amino acids. The ends lost 6 bases at V and 3 bases at J; junction bases unmatched: 10. Germline assignment: CDR1 MNHEY and CDR2 SMNVEV (reference sequence). The CDR3 sequence: CASRPHGTEYYGYTF. CDR3 coding DNA: TGTGCCAGCAGACCCCACGGGACAGAGTACTATGGCTACACCTTC.

The chain employs TRBV18 and TRBJ2-7, with D perhaps being TRBD1 or TRBD2 (6 bases each). Germline V gene data show CDR1 as KGHSH and CDR2 as LQKENI. The CDR3 runs to 16 residues. Trimming left V 3 bases short and J 4 bases short, with 19 bases between. The chain's CDR3 is CASSPQPGARGYEQYF. The CDR3 nucleotides are TGTGCCAGCTCACCCCAACCGGGGGCACGGGGGTACGAGCAGTACTTC.

This clone was seen only once. V and J are TRBV9 and TRBJ1-3, with no clear D. V dropped 6 bases and J dropped 4 bases, with 8 bases sitting between them. The CDR3 has 12 residues. Germline loops: CDR1 SGDLS, CDR2 YYNGEE. The CDR3 loop is CASKREGNTIYF. CDR3 in DNA: TGTGCCAGCAAAAGAGAAGGAAACACCATATATTTT.

This clone was recorded many times. The rearrangement joins TRBV7-2 to TRBJ2-1, with D uncertain. V shed 8 bases and J shed 5 bases, with 13 bases lying between them. The CDR3 loop spans 13 amino acids. CDR1 SGHTA and CDR2 FQGNSA come from the germline V gene. DNA for the CDR3: TGTGCCAGCGGCATTTACGGCCACAATGAGCAGTTCTTC. Translation gives CASGIYGHNEQFF.

The DNA of the CDR3 is TGCAGCGTTGCACGGGACAGGGGGAACACTGAAGCTTTCTTT. Its translation: CSVARDRGNTEAFF. The chain employs TRBV29-1 and TRBJ1-1; 10 bases are a match to TRBD1. V gave up 4 bases and J gave up 1 base; unmatched junction bases: 3. CDR1 SQVTM and CDR2 ANQGSEA come from the germline V gene. The length of the CDR3 is 14 residues.

The V and J genes are TRBV30 and TRBJ2-1; tentatively, D is TRBD2 (5 bases). There are 11 residues in the CDR3. Looked up from germline, CDR1 is GTSNPN and CDR2 is SVGIG (reference sequence). Trimming stripped 8 bases from V and 7 bases from J, with 12 bases between. The CDR3 DNA is TGTGCCCGGGGTAGAGGAAATGAGCAGTTCTTC. Translated, it gives CARGRGNEQFF.

In this sample, this clone turned up once. V gene TRBV4-1 combines with J gene TRBJ2-5; perhaps TRBD2 as D (6 bases). This CDR3 comprises 17 residues. Germline V gene data show CDR1 as MGHRA and CDR2 as YSYEKL. V dropped 4 bases and J dropped 1 base, with 19 bases sitting between them. The CDR3 coding sequence is TGCGCCAGCAGCCCGCCTCCGCGTCGGGGAGGCCAAGAGACCCAGTACTTC. Translated: CASSPPPRRGGQETQYF.

This clone was seen more than once but under ten times. The chain is built from TRBV6-5 and TRBJ1-4; D remains ambiguous. The CDR3 has 14 residues. Germline assignment: CDR1 MNHEY and CDR2 SVGAGI. V lost 3 bases to trimming and J lost 5 bases, with 10 bases between them. The CDR3 nucleotides are TGTGCCAGCAGTTATGTACGGATGAATGAAAAACTGTTTTTT. This encodes CASSYVRMNEKLFF.

The V call is TRBV6-5, the J call TRBJ2-7; D possibly corresponds to TRBD2 (6 bases). Germline V lookup: CDR1 MNHEY, CDR2 SVGAGI. The CDR3 length is 14 residues. Between the trimmed V and J ends, which lost 6 bases and 12 bases, there was a span of 24 bases. The CDR3 DNA sequence: TGTGCCAGCAGCCCGTCTCCGGGAGAGAGGGGCACGTACTTC. Its protein product is CASSPSPGERGTYF.

This clone has ten or more counts. The rearrangement uses TRBV6-5 and TRBJ2-1, with D possibly being TRBD2 (5 bases). The germline gives CDR1 MNHEY, CDR2 SVGAGI. Trimming pared 10 bases from V and 0 bases from J, leaving 13 bases between. This CDR3 has 14 amino acids. The CDR3 DNA reads as TGTGCCACTGGGAAACTAGGCTCCTACAATGAGCAGTTCTTC. Encoded protein: CATGKLGSYNEQFF.

V is TRBV30 and J is TRBJ1-3; D is unclear. The CDR3 contains 15 residues. Per the germline V gene, CDR1 is GTSNPN and CDR2 is SVGIG (reference sequence). V lost 4 bases and J 0 bases, leaving 13 bases between the germline ends. In DNA, the CDR3 is TGTGCCTGGACCCAGGACTGGAGCTCTGGAAACACCATATATTTT. Protein product: CAWTQDWSSGNTIYF.

The chain joins TRBV14 to TRBJ2-3; 9 bases agree with TRBD2. J gave up 2 bases and V 2 bases, and 2 bases lay outside the gene matches. The CDR3 totals 15 residues. Germline V lookup: CDR1 SGHDN, CDR2 FVKESK. CDR3 sequence reads: CASSQLAGITDTQYF. The CDR3 DNA reads TGTGCCAGCAGCCAACTAGCGGGGATCACAGATACGCAGTATTTT. Full variable domain (missing parts from reference TRBV14 and TRBJ2-3): EAGVTQFPSHSVIEKGQTVTLRCDPISGHDNLYWYRRVMGKEIKFLLHFVKESKQDESGMPNNRFLAERTGGTYSTLKVQPAELEDSGVYFCASSQLAGITDTQYFGPGTRLTVL.